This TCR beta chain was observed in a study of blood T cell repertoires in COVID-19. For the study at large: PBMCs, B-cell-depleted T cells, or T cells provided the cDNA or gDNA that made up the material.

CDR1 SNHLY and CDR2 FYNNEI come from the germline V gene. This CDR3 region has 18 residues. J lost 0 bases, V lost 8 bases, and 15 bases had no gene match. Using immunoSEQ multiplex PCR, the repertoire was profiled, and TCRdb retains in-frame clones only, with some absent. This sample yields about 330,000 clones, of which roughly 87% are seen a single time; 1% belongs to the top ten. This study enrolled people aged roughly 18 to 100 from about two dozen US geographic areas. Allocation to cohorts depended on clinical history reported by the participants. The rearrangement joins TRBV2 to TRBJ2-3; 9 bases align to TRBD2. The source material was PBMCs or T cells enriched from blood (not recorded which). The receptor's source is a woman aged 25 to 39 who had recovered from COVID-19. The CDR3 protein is CASSKASGGRSSTDTQYF. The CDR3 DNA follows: TGTGCCAGCTCGAAGGCGAGCGGGGGGCGATCAAGCACAGATACGCAGTATTTT.